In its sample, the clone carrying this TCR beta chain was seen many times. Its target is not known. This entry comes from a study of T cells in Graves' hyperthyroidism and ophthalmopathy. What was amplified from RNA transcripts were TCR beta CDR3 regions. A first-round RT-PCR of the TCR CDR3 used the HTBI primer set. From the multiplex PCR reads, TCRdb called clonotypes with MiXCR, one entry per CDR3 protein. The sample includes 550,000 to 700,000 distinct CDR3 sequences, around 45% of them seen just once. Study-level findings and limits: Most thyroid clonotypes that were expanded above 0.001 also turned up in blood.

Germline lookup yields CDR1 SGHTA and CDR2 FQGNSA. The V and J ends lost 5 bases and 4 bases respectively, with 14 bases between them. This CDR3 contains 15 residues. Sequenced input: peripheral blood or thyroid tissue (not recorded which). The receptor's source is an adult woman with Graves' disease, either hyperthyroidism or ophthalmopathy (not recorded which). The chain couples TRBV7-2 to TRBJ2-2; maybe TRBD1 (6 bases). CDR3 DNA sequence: TGTGCCAGCAGCAAAACAGGGTCCCGCACCGGGGAGCTGTTTTTT. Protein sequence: CASSKTGSRTGELFF.